The 18 T cell receptor beta chains below come from one sample, sequenced in a study of early T cells in non-severe SARS-CoV-2 infection. From the 5' RACE reads, TCRdb called clonotypes with MiXCR, one entry per CDR3 protein. The repertoire has roughly 93,000 distinct CDR3 sequences, around 15% of them found once; the top ten carry 0.45% to 0.75%. Sequenced input: whole blood. The receptor set was obtained from an adult who was a healthcare worker with PCR-confirmed SARS-CoV-2 infection or an uninfected control (not recorded which).

CDR3 sequence: CASSVDWAGGSPWNEQFF. CDR3 bases: TGTGCCAGCAGCGTAGATTGGGCCGGGGGGTCCCCTTGGAATGAGCAGTTCTTC. This chain uses TRBV9 with TRBJ2-1; 7 nucleotides line up with TRBD2. CDR1 is SGDLS, CDR2 YYNGEE, per germline. V lost 0 bases and J lost 7; bases outside the gene matches: 16. The CDR3 consists of 18 residues. The full variable domain, completed using reference TRBV9 and TRBJ2-1, is DSGVTQTPKHLITATGQRVTLRCSPRSGDLSVYWYQQSLDQGLQFLIQYYNGEERAKGNILERFSAQQFPDLHSELNLSSLELGDSALYFCASSVDWAGGSPWNEQFFGPGTRLTVL.

The sample holds many counts of this clonotype. The V and J genes are TRBV7-8 and TRBJ1-6; D ambiguous. This CDR3 comprises 13 residues. V lost 6 bases, J lost 7 bases, and 10 bases lay in between. CDR1 is SGHVS, CDR2 FQNEAQ, per germline. The chain's CDR3 is CASSSQLNSPLHF. The CDR3 bases are TGTGCCAGCAGTTCACAATTGAATTCACCCCTCCACTTT. Full variable domain (outside the CDR3, taken from reference TRBV7-8 and TRBJ1-6): GAGVSQSPRYKVAKRGQDVALRCDPISGHVSLFWYQQALGQGPEFLTYFQNEAQLDKSGLPSDRFFAERPEGSVSTLKIQRTQQEDSAVYLCASSSQLNSPLHFGNGTRLTVT.

The rearrangement joins TRBV21-1 to TRBJ2-6; the table's D call, TRBD1, was not checked against the DNA. TRBV21-1 is a recognized pseudogene. CDR3 size: 19 residues. Written as DNA, the CDR3 is TGTGCCAGCAGGGACAGGGGGCCGCTAAAAAGCTCTGGGGCCAACGTCCTGACTTTC. Protein: CASRDRGPLKSSGANVLTF.

This chain links TRBV7-3 with TRBJ2-2; D call uncertain. V was pared by 5 bases and J by 5 bases, with 9 bases between. The germline V gene has CDR1 SGHTA and CDR2 FQGTGA. This CDR3 comprises 13 residues. Here the CDR3 reads CASSQGFTGELFF. The CDR3 DNA follows: TGTGCCAGCAGCCAAGGGTTTACCGGGGAGCTGTTTTTT.

V and J are TRBV24-1 and TRBJ2-1; the D gene could be TRBD1 or TRBD2 (5 bases each). V lost 6 bases to trimming and J lost 6 bases, with 11 bases between them. Germline V CDR1 and CDR2: KGHDR, SFDVKD. CDR3 size: 13 residues. Here the CDR3 DNA reads TGTGCCACCAGTTTCGGGGACGGCAATGAGCAGTTCTTC. It encodes CATSFGDGNEQFF.

V usage is TRBV5-1 and J usage is TRBJ2-1; the match to TRBD1 covers 9 bases. This CDR3 comprises 15 residues. Germline CDR1 and CDR2: SGHRS and YFSETQ. V lost 3 bases and J lost 5; bases outside the gene matches: 6. The DNA for the CDR3 is TGCGCCAGCAGCTGGGTCGGGACAGGGAACAATGAGCAGTTCTTC. Translation gives CASSWVGTGNNEQFF.

The V and J genes are TRBV6-6 and TRBJ2-4, with D tentatively TRBD1 (6 bases). Trimming shortened V by 9 bases and J by 0 bases, and 15 bases separated the two germline ends. Looked up from germline, CDR1 is MNHNY and CDR2 is SVGAGI (reference sequence). The CDR3 has 15 residues. The CDR3 coding sequence is TGTGCCAGTAGACAGGCGCGTCTAGCCAAAAACATTCAGTACTTC. It is translated as CASRQARLAKNIQYF.

This clonotype was found a few times. The V call is TRBV10-3, the J call TRBJ1-5, with TRBD1 identical over 8 bases. The CDR3 consists of 14 residues. J gave up 7 bases and V 4 bases, and 6 bases lay outside the gene matches. Germline-derived CDR1 and CDR2 are ENHRY and SYGVKD. For the CDR3, the DNA is TGTGCCATCAGTGGACAGGGGTTCGAGCAGCCCCAGCATTTT. Amino acid sequence: CAISGQGFEQPQHF.

This clonotype was detected only a few times. The rearrangement uses TRBV12-3 or TRBV12-4 and TRBJ1-1, with D perhaps matching TRBD1 (6 bases). The CDR3 has 12 residues. The germline V and J ends were trimmed by 5 bases and 4 bases, with 8 bases remaining between them. The CDR3 here is CASSPQGTEAFF. The CDR3 region has the DNA TGTGCCAGCAGTCCACAGGGCACTGAAGCTTTCTTT.

This clonotype was counted only a few times. The rearrangement uses TRBV7-3 and TRBJ1-4; tentatively, D is TRBD1 (5 bases). Germline CDR1 is SGHTA and CDR2 is FQGTGA. This CDR3 is 15 amino acids long. V lost 0 bases and J lost 5, with 10 bases in between. Here the CDR3 DNA reads TGTGCCAGCAGCTTAACCGGGACCGCCAATGAAAAACTGTTTTTT. It is translated as CASSLTGTANEKLFF.

V and J are TRBV20-1 and TRBJ1-5; D not certain. The CDR3 runs to 14 residues. Trimming shortened V by 5 bases and J by 0 bases, and 11 bases separated the two germline ends. Germline-derived CDR1 and CDR2 are DFQATT and SNEGSKA (reference sequence). The CDR3 protein is CSAAREYSNQPQHF. CDR3 sequence (DNA): TGCAGTGCTGCGCGAGAGTATAGCAATCAGCCCCAGCATTTT.

This clonotype has more than one count but fewer than ten. V and J are TRBV24-1 and TRBJ2-1; 8 nucleotides align to TRBD1. V lost 0 bases to trimming and J lost 4 bases; unmatched junction nucleotides: 1. This CDR3 has 15 residues. CDR1 and CDR2 (germline): KGHDR, SFDVKD. CDR3 loop: CATSDLGTGYNEQFF. In DNA, the CDR3 is TGTGCCACCAGTGATTTGGGGACAGGTTACAATGAGCAGTTCTTC.

The chain employs TRBV2 and TRBJ1-5; the D is unclear. Germline V gene sequence: CDR1 SNHLY, CDR2 FYNNEI. Trimming took off 2 bases at V and 4 bases at J, with 9 bases between the two ends. The CDR3 consists of 14 residues. The CDR3 is CASSESRLNQPQHF. In nucleotides, the CDR3 is TGTGCCAGCAGTGAATCACGGCTGAATCAGCCCCAGCATTTT.

The chain uses TRBV29-1 and TRBJ1-4; D unclear. Trimming stripped 7 bases from V and 8 bases from J, with 14 bases between. The CDR3 is 12 residues long. The germline gives CDR1 SQVTM, CDR2 ANQGSEA. As DNA, the CDR3 is TGCAGCGCACTCCAGGTGGGGGAAAAACTGTTTTTT. Residues: CSALQVGEKLFF.

Comment on this clonotype: The junction departs from the called germline gene at one end, perhaps through a read error. The J gene is TRBJ2-2, the V gene TRBV7-8, with D possibly TRBD1 on 6 matching bases. Germline CDR1 SGHVS, CDR2 FQNEAQ. The CDR3 is 20 residues long. In nucleotides, the CDR3 is TGTGCCAGCAGCTTTTTTTCCCGGACAGTCAACTTAAGGGGCACCGGGGAGCTTTTTTTT. Amino acid sequence: CASSFFSRTVNLRGTGELFF.

This clonotype was counted only a few times. This sequence joins TRBV3-1 and TRBJ1-6; possibly TRBD1 for D (5 bases). V lost 6 bases, J lost 7 bases, and 16 bases lay in between. The CDR3 is 15 residues long. Germline CDR1 and CDR2: LGHDT and YNNKEL (reference sequence). CDR3 DNA sequence: TGTGCCAGCAGTCCAAGGGTGACAGCGAATTCACCCCTCCACTTT. It codes for CASSPRVTANSPLHF.

The sample holds many counts of this clonotype. The V gene is TRBV7-6, the J gene TRBJ1-6; no clear D gene. Germline CDR1 SGHVS, CDR2 FNYEAQ. Trimming stripped 4 bases from V and 7 bases from J, with 8 bases between. The length of the CDR3 is 13 residues. CDR3 sequence: CASSSARNSPLHF. For the CDR3, the DNA is TGTGCCAGCAGCTCGGCACGGAATTCACCCCTCCACTTT.

This clonotype occurred a few times. J is TRBJ2-3 and V is TRBV6-6; perhaps TRBD1 as D (6 bases). This CDR3 has 14 residues. Germline CDR1 MNHNY, CDR2 SVGAGI (reference sequence). Trimming took 11 bases from V and 2 from J, leaving 17 bases between them. CDR3 sequence: CACTGQRHTDTQYF. The CDR3 DNA reads TGTGCCTGCACGGGACAACGTCACACAGATACGCAGTATTTT.